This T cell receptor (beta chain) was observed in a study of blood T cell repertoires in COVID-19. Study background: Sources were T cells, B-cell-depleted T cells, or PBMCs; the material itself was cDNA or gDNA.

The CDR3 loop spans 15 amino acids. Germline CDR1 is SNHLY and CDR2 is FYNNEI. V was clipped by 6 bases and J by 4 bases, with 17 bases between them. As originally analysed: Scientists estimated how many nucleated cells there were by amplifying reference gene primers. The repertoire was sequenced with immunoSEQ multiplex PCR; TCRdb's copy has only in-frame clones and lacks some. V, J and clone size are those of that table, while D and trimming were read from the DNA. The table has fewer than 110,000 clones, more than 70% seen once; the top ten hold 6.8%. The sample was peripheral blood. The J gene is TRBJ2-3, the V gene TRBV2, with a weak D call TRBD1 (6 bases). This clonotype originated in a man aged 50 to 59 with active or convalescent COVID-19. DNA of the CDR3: TGTGCCAGCAGGGAGACAGTTGGGGGCCCAGATACGCAGTATTTT. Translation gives CASRETVGGPDTQYF.